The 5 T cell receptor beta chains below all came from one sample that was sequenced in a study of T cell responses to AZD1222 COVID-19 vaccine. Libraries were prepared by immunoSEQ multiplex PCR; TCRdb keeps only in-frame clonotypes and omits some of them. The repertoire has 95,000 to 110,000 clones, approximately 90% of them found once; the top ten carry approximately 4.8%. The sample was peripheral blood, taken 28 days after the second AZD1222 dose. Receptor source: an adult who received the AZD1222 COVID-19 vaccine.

For the CDR3, the DNA is TGTGCCAGCAGCCTAACAGCGGGGGGGCCTTCCCCGTACGAGCAGTACTTC. Encoded protein: CASSLTAGGPSPYEQYF. The rearrangement uses TRBV11-2 and TRBJ2-7; 10 nucleotides line up with TRBD2. This CDR3 comprises 17 residues. In germline, CDR1 is SGHAT, CDR2 FQNNGV. Germline trimming cut 5 bases from V and 4 bases from J; bases unmatched to any gene: 14. The variable domain in full, completed from reference TRBV11-2 and TRBJ2-7, reads EAGVAQSPRYKIIEKRQSVAFWCNPISGHATLYWYQQILGQGPKLLIQFQNNGVVDDSQLPKDRFSAERLKGVDSTLKIQPAKLEDSAVYLCASSLTAGGPSPYEQYFGPGTRLTVT.

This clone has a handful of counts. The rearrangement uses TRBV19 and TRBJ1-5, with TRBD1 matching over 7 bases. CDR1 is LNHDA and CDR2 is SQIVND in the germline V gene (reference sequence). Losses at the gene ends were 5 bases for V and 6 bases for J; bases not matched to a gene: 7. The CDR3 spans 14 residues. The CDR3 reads CASSHRQGLQPQHF. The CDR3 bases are TGTGCCAGTAGTCATAGACAGGGCCTTCAGCCCCAGCATTTT.

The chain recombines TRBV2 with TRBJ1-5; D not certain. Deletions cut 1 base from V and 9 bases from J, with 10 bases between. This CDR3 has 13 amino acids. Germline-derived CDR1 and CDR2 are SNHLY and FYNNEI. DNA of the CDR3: TGTGCCAGCAGTGAAGTGGATCCAGGGCCCCAGCATTTT. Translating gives CASSEVDPGPQHF.

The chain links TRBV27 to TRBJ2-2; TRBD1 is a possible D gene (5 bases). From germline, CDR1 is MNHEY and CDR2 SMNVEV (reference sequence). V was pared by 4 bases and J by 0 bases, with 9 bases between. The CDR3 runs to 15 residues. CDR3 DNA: TGTGCCAGCAGTTGGGGCAGTACGAACACCGGGGAGCTGTTTTTT. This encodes CASSWGSTNTGELFF.

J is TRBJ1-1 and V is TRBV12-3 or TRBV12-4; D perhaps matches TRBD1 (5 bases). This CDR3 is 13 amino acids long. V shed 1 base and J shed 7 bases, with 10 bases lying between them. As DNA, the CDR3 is TGTGCCAGCAGTTTAGTATCCGGGGGTGAAGCTTTCTTT. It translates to CASSLVSGGEAFF.